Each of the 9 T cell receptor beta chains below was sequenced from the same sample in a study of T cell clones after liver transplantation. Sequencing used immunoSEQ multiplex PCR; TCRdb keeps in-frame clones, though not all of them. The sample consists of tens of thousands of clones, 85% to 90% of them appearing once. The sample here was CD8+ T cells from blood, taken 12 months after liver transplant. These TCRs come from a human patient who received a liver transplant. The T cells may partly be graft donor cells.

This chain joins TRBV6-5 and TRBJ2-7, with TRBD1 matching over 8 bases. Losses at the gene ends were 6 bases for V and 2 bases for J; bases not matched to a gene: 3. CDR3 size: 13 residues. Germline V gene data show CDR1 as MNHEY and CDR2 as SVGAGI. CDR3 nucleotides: TGTGCCAGCAGACCGGGACAGGCCTACGAGCAGTACTTC. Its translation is CASRPGQAYEQYF.

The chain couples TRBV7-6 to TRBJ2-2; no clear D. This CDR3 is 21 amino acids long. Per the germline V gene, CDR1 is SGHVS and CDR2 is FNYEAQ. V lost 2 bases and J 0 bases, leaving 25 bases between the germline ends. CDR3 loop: CASSLSQYPSSSSSNTGELFF. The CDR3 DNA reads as TGTGCCAGCAGCTTAAGTCAGTACCCATCGTCGTCTTCCTCGAACACCGGGGAGCTGTTTTTT.

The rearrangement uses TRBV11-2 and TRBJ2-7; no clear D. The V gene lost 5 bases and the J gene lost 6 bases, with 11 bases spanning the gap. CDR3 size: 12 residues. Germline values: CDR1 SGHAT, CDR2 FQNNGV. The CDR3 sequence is CASSPESIEQYF. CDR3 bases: TGTGCCAGCAGCCCGGAGTCCATCGAGCAGTACTTC.

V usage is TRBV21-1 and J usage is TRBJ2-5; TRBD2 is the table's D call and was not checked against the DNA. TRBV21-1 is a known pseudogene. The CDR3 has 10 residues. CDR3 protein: CASRRGGQYF. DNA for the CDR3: TGTGCCAGCCGGAGGGGGGGCCAGTACTTC.

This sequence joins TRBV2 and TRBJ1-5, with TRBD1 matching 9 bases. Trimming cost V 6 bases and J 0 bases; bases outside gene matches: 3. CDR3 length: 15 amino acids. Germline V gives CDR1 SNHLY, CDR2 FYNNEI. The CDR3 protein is CASSDRGYSNQPQHF. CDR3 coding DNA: TGTGCCAGCAGCGACAGGGGGTATAGCAATCAGCCCCAGCATTTT.

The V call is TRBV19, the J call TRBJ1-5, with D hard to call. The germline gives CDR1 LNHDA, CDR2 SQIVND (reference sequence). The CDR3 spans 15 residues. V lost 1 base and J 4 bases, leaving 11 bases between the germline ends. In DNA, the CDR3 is TGTGCCAGTAGTATAGGGAGAGGGCCGAATCAGCCCCAGCATTTT. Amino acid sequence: CASSIGRGPNQPQHF.

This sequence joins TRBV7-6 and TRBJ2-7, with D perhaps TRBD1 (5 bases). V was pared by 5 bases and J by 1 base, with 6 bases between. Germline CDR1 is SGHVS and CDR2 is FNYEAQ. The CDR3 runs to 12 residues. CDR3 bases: TGTGCCAGCAGCAAGGGGTCCTACGAGCAGTACTTC. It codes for CASSKGSYEQYF. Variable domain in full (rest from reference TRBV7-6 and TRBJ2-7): GAGVSQSPRYKVTKRGQDVALRCDPISGHVSLYWYRQALGQGPEFLTYFNYEAQQDKSGLPNDRFSAERPEGSISTLTIQRTEQRDSAMYRCASSKGSYEQYFGPGTRLTVT.

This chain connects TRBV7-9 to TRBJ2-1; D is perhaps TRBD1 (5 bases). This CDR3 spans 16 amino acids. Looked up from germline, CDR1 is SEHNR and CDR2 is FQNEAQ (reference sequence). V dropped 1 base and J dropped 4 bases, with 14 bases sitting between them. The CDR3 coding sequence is TGTGCCAGCAGCTTAGGGCGGCAGGGCCTTTACAATGAGCAGTTCTTC. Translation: CASSLGRQGLYNEQFF.

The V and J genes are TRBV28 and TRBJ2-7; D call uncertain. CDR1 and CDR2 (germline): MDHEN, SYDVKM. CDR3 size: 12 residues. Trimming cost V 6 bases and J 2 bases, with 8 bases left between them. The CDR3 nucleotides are TGTGCCAGCAGCTCAACTACCTACGAGCAGTACTTC. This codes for CASSSTTYEQYF.